The clone carrying this TCR beta chain was picked up a small number of times. This entry comes from a study of cytomegalovirus exposure and HLA in healthy donors. 13 Jbeta primers and 60 Vbeta primers were used for the PCR. Measured with immunoSEQ multiplex PCR; TCRdb has only the in-frame clones, and not every one. This table has about 240,000 clones, around 81% appearing once. The trim removed 1 base at V and 2 bases at J, leaving 2 bases unmatched. The germline V gene encodes CDR1 SQVTM and CDR2 ANQGSEA. The CDR3 length is 13 residues. The sample taken for sequencing was PBMCs. The rearrangement links TRBV29-1 to TRBJ2-7, with 7 positions matching TRBD2. This sequence was found in a woman between 55 and 75 years old in good health and CMV-seropositive. Here the CDR3 DNA reads TGCAGCGTTGAAGGCGGGACTACCTACGAGCAGTACTTC. This codes for CSVEGGTTYEQYF.